What follows are 17 T cell receptor beta chains derived from one specimen sequenced in a study of regulatory T cells in long-lasting Graves disease. The time point here: newly diagnosed GD, antithyroid drugs for less than 3 months. There was RNA extracted from PBMCs, and the TCR library was made from it. Investigators prepared the TCR beta libraries by applying iRepertoire HTBI primers and Arm-PCR of CDR3 regions. TCRdb itself ran the multiplex PCR reads through MiXCR, one entry per CDR3 protein. The sample holds about 540,000 distinct CDR3 sequences, approximately 13% seen once. These data were also reused for a study on T cells in Graves' hyperthyroidism and ophthalmopathy.

The material sequenced was peripheral blood mononuclear cells (PBMCs), taken at new diagnosis, from a patient treated with antithyroid drugs. These receptors came from a man aged 25 to 45 with Graves disease.

As concerns this clonotype: A clone one base away is much larger, so this may be a read error. The chain links TRBV2 to TRBJ1-2; D is unclear. Germline CDR1 is SNHLY and CDR2 is FYNNEI. This CDR3 region has 13 residues. The CDR3 bases are TGTGCCGGCAGTGACGAGATGCGCTATGGCTACACCTTC. Amino acids: CAGSDEMRYGYTF.

A remark on this clonotype: This may be a read error: a much more frequent sequence differs by one nucleotide. The chain combines TRBV5-1 with TRBJ2-3; D is perhaps TRBD2 (6 bases). Trimming cost V 1 base and J 1 base, with 13 bases left between them. The CDR3 contains 16 residues. CDR1 and CDR2 from the germline V gene are SGHRS and YFSETQ. As DNA, the CDR3 is TGCGCCAGCAGCTTGTATTGCGGGACCCGCACAGATACGCAGTATTTT. It encodes CASSLYCGTRTDTQYF. The full variable domain, in which reference TRBV5-1 and TRBJ2-3 provide the parts outside the CDR3, is KAGVTQTPRYLIKTRGQQVTLSCSPISGHRSVSWYQQTPGQGLQFLFEYFSETQRNKGNFPGRFSGRQFSNSRSEMNVSTLELGDSALYLCASSLYCGTRTDTQYFGPGTRLTVL.

This clonotype showed up many times. The chain uses TRBV29-1 and TRBJ1-1; D is unresolved. The CDR3 covers 13 residues. V was trimmed by 7 bases and J by 5 bases, leaving 17 bases between them. Germline V gene lookup returns CDR1 SQVTM and CDR2 ANQGSEA. The CDR3 sequence is CSACWGRRTEAFF. CDR3 nucleotide sequence: TGCAGCGCCTGTTGGGGAAGAAGGACTGAAGCTTTCTTT.

This clonotype has only a few counts. The genes are TRBV29-1 and TRBJ2-3, with D perhaps TRBD1 or TRBD2 (5 bases each). The CDR3 spans 11 residues. V shed 6 bases and J shed 7 bases, with 11 bases lying between them. Germline CDR1 and CDR2: SQVTM and ANQGSEA. The CDR3 reads CSVRDGNTQYF. CDR3 DNA: TGCAGCGTCCGGGACGGAAATACGCAGTATTTT.

There are many counts of this clonotype. The CDR3 nucleotides are TGTGCCAGCAGCTTGGGGAGTAAGGCTAATGAAAAACTGTTTTTT. Translated, it gives CASSLGSKANEKLFF. This sequence joins TRBV7-9 and TRBJ1-4; D gene uncertain. This CDR3 spans 15 amino acids. In germline, CDR1 is SEHNR, CDR2 FQNEAQ (reference sequence). Between the trimmed V and J ends, which lost 3 bases and 3 bases, there was a span of 11 bases.

The J gene is TRBJ1-2, the V gene TRBV20-1; no reliable D call. From germline, CDR1 is DFQATT and CDR2 SNEGSKA (reference sequence). The CDR3 loop spans 11 amino acids. The V end was cut by 6 bases, the J end by 0 bases, with 5 bases between. CDR3 in DNA: TGCAGTGCCCAGGCTAACTATGGCTACACCTTC. Translated: CSAQANYGYTF.

This clonotype was picked up many times. The V gene is TRBV12-3 or TRBV12-4, the J gene TRBJ1-5; D is unclear. The CDR3 sequence is 15 residues long. Trimming shortened V by 2 bases and J by 0 bases, and 8 bases separated the two germline ends. CDR3 sequence: CASSLYSNSNQPQHF. The CDR3 nucleotides are TGTGCCAGCAGTTTATACAGCAATAGCAATCAGCCCCAGCATTTT.

This clonotype has at least ten counts. This sequence joins TRBV2 and TRBJ2-1, with 7 bases identical to TRBD2. The junction had 6 bases not matched to a gene; V was cut back by 4 bases and J by 6 bases. The CDR3 runs 14 residues. From germline, CDR1 is SNHLY and CDR2 FYNNEI. The CDR3 here is CASSAYSSGNEQFF. The CDR3 bases are TGTGCCAGCAGTGCCTACTCTAGCGGCAATGAGCAGTTCTTC.

This clonotype was detected ten times or more. This sequence joins TRBV12-3 or TRBV12-4 and TRBJ2-1; 7 bases line up with TRBD2. V was pared by 5 bases and J by 4 bases, with 8 bases of the junction left unmatched. The CDR3 consists of 15 residues. The CDR3: CASSPKASGYNEQFF. The CDR3 coding sequence is TGTGCCAGCAGTCCAAAGGCTAGCGGATACAATGAGCAGTTCTTC.

This clonotype has a handful of counts. The rearrangement joins TRBV27 to TRBJ2-6; 8 bases are shared with TRBD1. Looked up from germline, CDR1 is MNHEY and CDR2 is SMNVEV (reference sequence). The length of the CDR3 is 18 residues. Germline trimming cut 1 base from V and 0 bases from J; bases unmatched to any gene: 5. The CDR3 bases are TGTGCCAGCAGTTTATTCGGGACAGGCTTCTCTGGGGCCAACGTCCTGACTTTC. The encoded protein is CASSLFGTGFSGANVLTF.

This clonotype has more than one count but fewer than ten. The chain uses TRBV30 and TRBJ2-7, with 14 bases fitting TRBD2. Germline V CDR1 and CDR2: GTSNPN, SVGIG (reference sequence). CDR3 length equals 20 residues. The V segment lost 1 base and the J segment 3 bases; nucleotides outside the gene matches: 17. The CDR3 here is CAWSGLSGLAGASPVYEQYF. The CDR3 nucleotides read TGTGCCTGGAGTGGCCTCTCGGGACTAGCGGGAGCCTCCCCCGTCTACGAGCAGTACTTC.

The gene calls are TRBV7-3 and TRBJ2-7; D ambiguous. Trimming cost V 2 bases and J 3 bases, with 8 bases left between them. CDR3 length: 13 amino acids. Germline V gene sequence: CDR1 SGHTA, CDR2 FQGTGA. The CDR3 sequence: CASSLGYDYEQYF. The DNA of the CDR3 is TGTGCCAGCAGCTTAGGCTACGACTACGAGCAGTACTTC. The full variable domain, rest sourced from reference TRBV7-3 and TRBJ2-7, is GAGVSQTPSNKVTEKGKYVELRCDPISGHTALYWYRQSLGQGPEFLIYFQGTGAADDSGLPNDRFFAVRPEGSVSTLKIQRTERGDSAVYLCASSLGYDYEQYFGPGTRLTVT.

This clonotype was counted at least ten times. The rearrangement uses TRBV20-1 and TRBJ2-5, with a tentative D call TRBD1 (6 bases). CDR1 and CDR2 from the germline V gene are DFQATT and SNEGSKA (reference sequence). The V end was cut by 6 bases, the J end by 3 bases, with 14 bases between. This CDR3 contains 13 residues. The CDR3 here is CSAKEQGEETQYF. CDR3 nucleotides: TGCAGTGCCAAGGAACAGGGCGAAGAGACCCAGTACTTC.

This clonotype was detected ten times or more. The V call is TRBV5-6, the J call TRBJ2-1; the match to TRBD1 covers 10 bases. The CDR3 has 15 amino acids. CDR1 is SGHDT and CDR2 is YYEEEE in the germline V gene. V trimming: 0 bases; J trimming: 9 bases; junction bases outside the gene matches: 6. The CDR3 sequence: CASSLGLTGGTEQFF. DNA for the CDR3: TGTGCCAGCAGCTTGGGGCTGACAGGGGGCACTGAGCAGTTCTTC.

This clonotype was seen repeatedly, ten times or more. The genes are TRBV25-1 and TRBJ2-1; 10 bases agree with TRBD2. Germline CDR1 MGHDK, CDR2 SYGVNS. The CDR3 totals 19 residues. J gave up 0 bases and V 9 bases, and 17 bases lay outside the gene matches. The CDR3 loop reads CASSGRRRSGRFSYNEQFF. The CDR3, as DNA: TGTGCCAGTTCGGGGCGACGGCGTAGCGGGAGGTTCTCCTACAATGAGCAGTTCTTC.

On this clonotype: This could be a read error, since a much larger clone is one nucleotide away. V is TRBV12-3 or TRBV12-4 and J is TRBJ2-1; the match to TRBD1 covers 11 bases. There are 14 residues in the CDR3. V shed 5 bases and J 5 bases; nucleotides not matched to a gene: 2. The CDR3 nucleotides are TGTGCCAGCAGTGGGACAGGGGGAAACAATGAGCAGTTCTTC. Translated, it gives CASSGTGGNNEQFF.

This clonotype was counted ten times or more. The chain recombines TRBV20-1 with TRBJ2-1; 13 bases agree with TRBD2. J gave up 9 bases and V 3 bases, and 8 bases lay outside the gene matches. Germline CDR1 reads DFQATT; CDR2 reads SNEGSKA (reference sequence). The CDR3 runs 15 residues. CDR3 residues: CSASPTSGRAGEQFF. Written as DNA, the CDR3 is TGCAGTGCTAGCCCCACTAGCGGGAGGGCCGGTGAGCAGTTCTTC.